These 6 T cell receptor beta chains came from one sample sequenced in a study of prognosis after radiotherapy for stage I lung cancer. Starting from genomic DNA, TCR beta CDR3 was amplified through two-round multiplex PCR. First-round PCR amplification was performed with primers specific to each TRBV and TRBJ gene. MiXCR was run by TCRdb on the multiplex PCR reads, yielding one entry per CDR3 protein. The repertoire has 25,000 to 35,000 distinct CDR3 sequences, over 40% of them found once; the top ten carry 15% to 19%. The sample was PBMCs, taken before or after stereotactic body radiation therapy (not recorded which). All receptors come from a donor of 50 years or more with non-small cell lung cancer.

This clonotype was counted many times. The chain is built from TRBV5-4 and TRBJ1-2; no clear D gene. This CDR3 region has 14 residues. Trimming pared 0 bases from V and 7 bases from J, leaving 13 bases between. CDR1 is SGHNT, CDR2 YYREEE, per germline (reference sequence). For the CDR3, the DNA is TGTGCCAGCAGCTTGGACCTTTCGGCGGCTGGCTACACCTTC. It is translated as CASSLDLSAAGYTF.

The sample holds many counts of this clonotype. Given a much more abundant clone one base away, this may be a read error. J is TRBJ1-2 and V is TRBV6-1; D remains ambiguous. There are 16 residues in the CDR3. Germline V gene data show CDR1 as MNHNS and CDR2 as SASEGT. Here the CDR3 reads CASSDHQSGRSAGCTF. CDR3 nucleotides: TGTGCCAGCAGTGACCACCAGAGCGGGCGGTCGGCTGGCTGCACCTTC.

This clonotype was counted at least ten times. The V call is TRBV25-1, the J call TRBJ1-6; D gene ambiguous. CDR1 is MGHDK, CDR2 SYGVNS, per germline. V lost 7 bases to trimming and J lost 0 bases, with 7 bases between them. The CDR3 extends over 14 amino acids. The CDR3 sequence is CASKQSSYNSPLHF. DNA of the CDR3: TGTGCCAGCAAGCAGAGCTCCTATAATTCACCCCTCCACTTT.

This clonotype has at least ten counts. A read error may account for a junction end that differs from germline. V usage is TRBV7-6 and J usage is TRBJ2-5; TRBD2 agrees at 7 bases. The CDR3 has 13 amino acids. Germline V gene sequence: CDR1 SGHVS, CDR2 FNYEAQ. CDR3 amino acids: CASTLLAGETQYF. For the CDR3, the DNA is TGTGCCAGCACCTTATTAGCGGGCGAGACCCAGTACTTC.

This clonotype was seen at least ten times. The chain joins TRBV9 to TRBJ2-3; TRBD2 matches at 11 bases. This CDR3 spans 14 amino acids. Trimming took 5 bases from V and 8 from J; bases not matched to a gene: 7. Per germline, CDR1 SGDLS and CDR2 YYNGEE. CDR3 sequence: CASSLAGGQATQYF. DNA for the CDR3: TGTGCCAGCAGTTTAGCGGGAGGGCAAGCTACGCAGTATTTT.

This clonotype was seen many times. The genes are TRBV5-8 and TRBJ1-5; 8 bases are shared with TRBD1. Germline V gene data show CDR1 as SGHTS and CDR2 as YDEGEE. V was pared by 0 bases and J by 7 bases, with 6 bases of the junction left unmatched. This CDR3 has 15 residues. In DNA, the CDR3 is TGTGCCAGCAGCTTGGCAGGACAGGGCTTCCAGCCCCAGCATTTT. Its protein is CASSLAGQGFQPQHF.